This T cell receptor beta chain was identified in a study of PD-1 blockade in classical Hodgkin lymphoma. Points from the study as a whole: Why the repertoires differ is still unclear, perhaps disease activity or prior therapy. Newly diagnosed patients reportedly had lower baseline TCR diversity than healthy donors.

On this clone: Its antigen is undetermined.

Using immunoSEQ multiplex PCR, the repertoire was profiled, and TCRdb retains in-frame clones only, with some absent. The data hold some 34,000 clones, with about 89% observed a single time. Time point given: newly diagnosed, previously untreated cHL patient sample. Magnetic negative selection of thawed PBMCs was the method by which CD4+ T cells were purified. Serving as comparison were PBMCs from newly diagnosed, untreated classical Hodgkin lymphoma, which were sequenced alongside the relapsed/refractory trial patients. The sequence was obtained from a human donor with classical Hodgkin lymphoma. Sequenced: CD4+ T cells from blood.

The DNA of the CDR3 is TGTGCCAGCAGCTTAGGGGTGAGTGGCACTGAAGCTTTCTTT. It translates to CASSLGVSGTEAFF. The genes are TRBV7-9 and TRBJ1-1; D gene ambiguous. This CDR3 is 14 amino acids long. Trimming removed 1 base at V and 4 bases at J, with 10 bases between. Looked up from germline, CDR1 is SEHNR and CDR2 is FQNEAQ (reference sequence).